The 28 T cell receptor beta chains given below trace back to one sample, sequenced in a study of identical twins. Using its own MiXCR run on the 5' RACE reads, TCRdb lists one record per CDR3 protein. The repertoire includes about 720,000 distinct CDR3 sequences, around a sixth of them detected once, and about an eighth sits in the top ten. These data were also filed under a second study, of T cells expressing NK-cell markers.

Input material: PBMCs. The receptors were sampled from a woman between 18 and 30 years old in good health.

CDR3 bases: TGTGCCAGCAGTGGATCGGCGGGCGGCTCCTACAATGAGCAGTTCTTC. As protein: CASSGSAGGSYNEQFF. The chain is built from TRBV9 and TRBJ2-1, with TRBD2 as a possible D gene (5 bases). The germline V gene has CDR1 SGDLS and CDR2 YYNGEE. This CDR3 comprises 16 residues. Between the trimmed V and J ends, which lost 5 bases and 0 bases, there was a span of 15 bases.

V gene TRBV24-1 combines with J gene TRBJ2-1, with 8 bases aligning to TRBD2. Germline V lookup: CDR1 KGHDR, CDR2 SFDVKD. The CDR3 has 14 amino acids. CDR3 nucleotides: TGTGCTCTAAACTGCGGGGGGACGTCGGTTGAGCAGTTCTTC. Protein: CALNCGGTSVEQFF.

This clonotype was seen only a few times. CDR3 nucleotides: TGTGCCAGCAGTTCCCCTCGGGGACTAGCGGGGGGTAGGACAGATACGCAGTATTTT. It encodes CASSSPRGLAGGRTDTQYF. This chain joins TRBV6-5 and TRBJ2-3; TRBD2 aligns across 15 bases. V trimming: 4 bases; J trimming: 3 bases; junction bases outside the gene matches: 11. CDR1 MNHEY and CDR2 SVGAGI come from the germline V gene. CDR3 size: 19 residues.

This clonotype was picked up a small number of times. The genes are TRBV3-1 and TRBJ2-7, with 8 bases lining up with TRBD1. CDR1 is LGHDT, CDR2 YNNKEL, per germline (reference sequence). The CDR3 sequence is 15 residues long. Trimming at V came to 1 base and at J to 2 bases, leaving 4 bases not matched to a gene. CDR3 in DNA: TGTGCCAGCAGCCAAGCCGAACAGGGGGCCTACGAGCAGTACTTC. It yields the protein CASSQAEQGAYEQYF.

In its sample, this clonotype was seen many times. The chain is built from TRBV5-1 and TRBJ1-2; a possible D gene is TRBD1 (5 bases). Between the trimmed V and J ends, which lost 4 bases and 7 bases, there was a span of 14 bases. This CDR3 comprises 13 residues. Germline-derived CDR1 and CDR2 are SGHRS and YFSETQ. The CDR3 reads CASSPQEISGYTF. The CDR3 DNA reads as TGCGCCAGCAGCCCACAGGAAATCTCTGGCTACACCTTC.

This clonotype turned up a few times. The J gene is TRBJ2-2, the V gene TRBV4-3; D not resolved. V lost 0 bases, J lost 4 bases, and 15 bases lay in between. Germline CDR1 LGHNA, CDR2 YSLEER. This CDR3 is 17 amino acids long. The CDR3 region is CASSQDIRVPRTGELFF. CDR3 sequence (DNA): TGCGCCAGCAGCCAAGATATAAGGGTCCCCCGCACCGGGGAGCTGTTTTTT.

The sample holds a few counts of this clonotype. The rearrangement uses TRBV9 and TRBJ2-1; 9 nucleotides match TRBD2. CDR1 is SGDLS, CDR2 YYNGEE, per germline. The CDR3 covers 12 residues. The CDR3, as DNA: TGTTCTAGCGGGGCGTCCTACAATGAGCAGTTCTTC. Residues: CSSGASYNEQFF.

This clonotype was recorded many times. The chain has TRBV5-1 and TRBJ2-2; D gene ambiguous. Trimming pared 2 bases from V and 2 bases from J, leaving 7 bases between. The CDR3 has 14 amino acids. Germline V lookup: CDR1 SGHRS, CDR2 YFSETQ. CDR3 bases: TGCGCCAGCAGCTTAAGGGAAAACACCGGGGAGCTGTTTTTT. As protein: CASSLRENTGELFF.

V usage is TRBV6-5 and J usage is TRBJ2-4; TRBD2 matches 7 bases. Trimming at V came to 8 bases and at J to 8 bases, leaving 3 bases not matched to a gene. Germline V lookup: CDR1 MNHEY, CDR2 SVGAGI. This CDR3 has 11 residues. The CDR3 DNA sequence: TGTGCCAGCGGCCGGGGGGACATTCAGTACTTC. It codes for CASGRGDIQYF.

The chain carries TRBV12-3 or TRBV12-4 and TRBJ1-1, with D uncertain. Trimming took off 6 bases at V and 0 bases at J, with 8 bases between the two ends. This CDR3 is built from 13 residues. The CDR3 nucleotides read TGTGCCAGCAGCGACGGGGTGAACACTGAAGCTTTCTTT. It is translated as CASSDGVNTEAFF.

V is TRBV2 and J is TRBJ2-7; the D gene is possibly TRBD1 (5 bases). Germline loops: CDR1 SNHLY, CDR2 FYNNEI. V lost 1 base and J 6 bases, leaving 7 bases between the germline ends. There are 12 residues in the CDR3. DNA of the CDR3: TGTGCCAGCAGTGAAGGCAGGGCCGAGCAGTACTTC. Its protein product is CASSEGRAEQYF.

The chain has TRBV6-6 and TRBJ1-2, with D uncertain. This CDR3 is built from 12 residues. Germline V gene data show CDR1 as MNHNY and CDR2 as SVGAGI (reference sequence). Trimming removed 10 bases at V and 1 base at J, with 10 bases between. This CDR3 reads CATSQVNYGYTF. The CDR3, as DNA: TGTGCCACCTCCCAGGTTAACTATGGCTACACCTTC.

The V call is TRBV12-3 or TRBV12-4, the J call TRBJ1-5; D possibly corresponds to TRBD1 (6 bases). The CDR3 has 12 residues. Between the trimmed V and J ends, which lost 5 bases and 8 bases, there was a span of 10 bases. CDR3 in DNA: TGTGCCAGCAGTCAAGGGGGAGAGCCCCAGCATTTT. Its translation: CASSQGGEPQHF.

Only a few counts were recorded for this clonotype. CDR3 in DNA: TGTGCCATCAGTGAGTTGTGGGTGCAGTACAATGAGCAGTTCTTC. Amino acid sequence: CAISELWVQYNEQFF. V usage is TRBV10-3 and J usage is TRBJ2-1; D not resolved. The V end lost 1 base, the J end lost 4 bases, and 11 bases lay between the germline ends. This CDR3 comprises 15 residues. Germline loops: CDR1 ENHRY, CDR2 SYGVKD.

This clonotype turned up a few times. The rearrangement joins TRBV7-2 to TRBJ2-1; weak D call: TRBD2 (6 bases). Per the germline V gene, CDR1 is SGHTA and CDR2 is FQGNSA. V lost 5 bases, J lost 12 bases, and 23 bases lay in between. The CDR3 consists of 15 residues. The DNA for the CDR3 is TGTGCCAGCAGCCAGTGGGGAGGAGGCGGGGCAGTGCAGTTCTTC. Its protein is CASSQWGGGGAVQFF.

This clonotype was seen ten or more times. V gene TRBV12-3 or TRBV12-4 combines with J gene TRBJ1-3; the match to TRBD1 covers 9 bases. The CDR3 runs 16 residues. The J segment lost 1 base and the V segment lost 5 bases, leaving 6 bases of the junction unmatched. The CDR3 here is CASSPPGQGSGNTIYF. The CDR3 DNA follows: TGTGCCAGCAGTCCTCCGGGACAGGGATCTGGAAACACCATATATTTT.

The table lists this clonotype with many counts. V usage is TRBV10-2 and J usage is TRBJ1-2; D might be TRBD1 (5 bases). V was clipped by 5 bases and J by 3 bases, with 10 bases between them. CDR1 WSHSY and CDR2 SAAADI come from the germline V gene. The CDR3 sequence is 13 residues long. Written as DNA, the CDR3 is TGCGCCAGCAGTAACAGGCTCGACTATGGCTACACCTTC. It is translated as CASSNRLDYGYTF.

This clonotype was detected many times. The chain joins TRBV24-1 to TRBJ2-1; D remains unclear. The germline V and J ends were trimmed by 4 bases and 7 bases, with 7 bases remaining between them. Per the germline V gene, CDR1 is KGHDR and CDR2 is SFDVKD. The CDR3 totals 12 residues. The CDR3 loop is CATSDARNEQFF. The CDR3 region has the DNA TGTGCCACCAGTGACGCGCGGAATGAGCAGTTCTTC.

In its sample, this clonotype was seen a few times. The genes are TRBV6-1 and TRBJ2-1; the D call may be TRBD1 or TRBD2 (5 bases each). The V gene lost 8 bases and the J gene lost 0 bases, with 14 bases spanning the gap. The germline V gene encodes CDR1 MNHNS and CDR2 SASEGT. The CDR3 sequence is 15 residues long. CDR3 DNA sequence: TGTGCCAGCGGGGACGTAGCCGGCTCCTACAATGAGCAGTTCTTC. Translation gives CASGDVAGSYNEQFF.

V is TRBV11-2 and J is TRBJ2-7; D assignment may be TRBD1 or TRBD2 (5 bases each). The CDR3 length is 15 residues. Germline CDR1 reads SGHAT; CDR2 reads FQNNGV. The V gene lost 5 bases and the J gene lost 5 bases, with 19 bases spanning the gap. This CDR3 reads CASSPLRGRDHEQYF. CDR3 sequence (DNA): TGTGCCAGCAGCCCCCTCCGGGGCAGGGACCACGAGCAGTACTTC.

This clonotype was detected only once. V and J are TRBV10-3 and TRBJ2-1; 9 bases map to TRBD1. CDR1 ENHRY and CDR2 SYGVKD come from the germline V gene. The V segment lost 8 bases and the J segment 6 bases; nucleotides outside the gene matches: 23. The CDR3 consists of 19 residues. The CDR3 reads CAIARGQGVRGAPFNEQFF. The CDR3 DNA sequence: TGTGCCATCGCCCGGGGACAGGGTGTCCGGGGGGCCCCGTTCAATGAGCAGTTCTTC.

This rearrangement joins TRBV9 to TRBJ2-7, with D possibly matching TRBD1 (5 bases). V dropped 5 bases and J dropped 3 bases, with 15 bases sitting between them. Germline V CDR1 and CDR2: SGDLS, YYNGEE. This CDR3 is built from 14 residues. For the CDR3, the DNA is TGTGCCAGCAGTCCTAACCCAGGGATCTACGAGCAGTACTTC. Encoded protein: CASSPNPGIYEQYF.

This clonotype was detected ten times or more. This sequence joins TRBV7-9 and TRBJ1-2; D is undetermined. V gave up 5 bases and J gave up 0 bases, with 10 bases separating them. This CDR3 contains 14 residues. The germline CDR1 and CDR2 sequences are SEHNR and FQNEAQ (reference sequence). For the CDR3, the DNA is TGTGCCAGCAGCCCCTATTCGACTAACTATGGCTACACCTTC. Translated: CASSPYSTNYGYTF.

The gene calls are TRBV4-1 and TRBJ2-7; 9 bases fit TRBD1. V dropped 5 bases and J dropped 0; count of bases not matched to a gene: 17. This CDR3 has 19 residues. Germline V lookup: CDR1 MGHRA, CDR2 YSYEKL. This CDR3 reads CASSSKWIGQGPSSYEQYF. In nucleotides, the CDR3 is TGCGCCAGCAGCTCCAAGTGGATCGGACAGGGGCCGAGCTCCTACGAGCAGTACTTC.

This clonotype was recorded a few times. CDR3 bases: TGCACCATGTGGGGGACAGAGCAGTTCTTC. Its translation: CTMWGTEQFF. This chain uses TRBV20-1 with TRBJ2-1; D is possibly TRBD1 (6 bases). Germline CDR1 DFQATT, CDR2 SNEGSKA (reference sequence). The CDR3 is made up of 10 amino acids.

V is TRBV9 and J is TRBJ2-2, with a tentative D call TRBD1 (6 bases). The germline V gene encodes CDR1 SGDLS and CDR2 YYNGEE. Between the trimmed V and J ends, which lost 1 base and 2 bases, there was a span of 12 bases. The CDR3 runs to 16 residues. The CDR3 bases are TGTGCCAGCAGCGTAAGCGGACAGATTAACACCGGGGAGCTGTTTTTT. This sequence encodes CASSVSGQINTGELFF.

This clonotype showed up just a few times. This chain joins TRBV7-2 and TRBJ2-2; D is uncertain. This CDR3 is built from 14 residues. Germline V CDR1 and CDR2: SGHTA, FQGNSA. V was shortened by 1 base and J by 4 bases, with 7 bases between the two germline ends. The CDR3 reads CASSLGAITGELFF. The CDR3 region has the DNA TGTGCCAGCAGCTTAGGGGCAATCACCGGGGAGCTGTTTTTT.

The chain joins TRBV20-1 to TRBJ2-7; 7 nucleotides align to TRBD1. Germline lookup yields CDR1 DFQATT and CDR2 SNEGSKA (reference sequence). This CDR3 contains 12 residues. With 6 bases clipped from V and 6 bases from J, the junction kept 8 bases outside the gene matches. The CDR3 is CSATQGDSEQYF. The CDR3 DNA follows: TGCAGTGCAACTCAAGGGGACAGCGAGCAGTACTTC.